These 14 T cell receptor beta chains were sequenced from one sample in a study of beta chain features in type 1 diabetes. Sequenced material consisted of expressed TCRB transcripts (all of the isolated RNA was reverse transcribed). Profiling relied on immunoSEQ multiplex PCR, and the TCRdb table lists in-frame clones only, not all of them. This table holds around 250,000 clones, roughly an eighth found once. The specimen sequenced was naive CD4+ T cells from blood. These TCRs come from a woman aged 35 to 49 in good health.

The rearrangement links TRBV6-5 to TRBJ1-6, with a tentative D call TRBD1 (5 bases). Trimming took off 5 bases at V and 10 bases at J, with 12 bases between the two ends. This CDR3 has 13 amino acids. CDR1 is MNHEY, CDR2 SVGAGI, per germline. This chain's CDR3 is CASSTYRGSPLHF. Written as DNA, the CDR3 is TGTGCCAGCAGTACATATAGGGGCTCACCCCTCCACTTT.

The J gene is TRBJ2-3, the V gene TRBV5-1; 12 nucleotides match TRBD2. Per germline, CDR1 SGHRS and CDR2 YFSETQ. CDR3 length equals 17 residues. The junction had 7 bases not matched to a gene; V was cut back by 0 bases and J by 5 bases. Written as DNA, the CDR3 is TGCGCCAGCAGCTTGGCGGCTAGCGGGGGGGCAGGAGATACGCAGTATTTT. It codes for CASSLAASGGAGDTQYF.

The chain carries TRBV7-2 and TRBJ2-7; the D gene is possibly TRBD1 (5 bases). The CDR3 is 15 residues long. V dropped 4 bases and J dropped 5 bases, with 18 bases sitting between them. CDR1 SGHTA and CDR2 FQGNSA come from the germline V gene. CDR3 DNA: TGTGCCAGCAGCTCGCAGGGAATCCCAAGGCACGAGCAGTACTTC. Its protein is CASSSQGIPRHEQYF.

This clone occurred a few times. The chain uses TRBV18 and TRBJ2-7, with TRBD1 matching 8 bases. CDR1 is KGHSH and CDR2 is LQKENI in the germline V gene. The V segment lost 2 bases and the J segment 6 bases; nucleotides outside the gene matches: 6. The length of the CDR3 is 14 residues. The CDR3 region is CASSPAGQEAEQYF. CDR3 nucleotides: TGTGCCAGCTCACCAGCGGGACAGGAGGCCGAGCAGTACTTC.

This rearrangement joins TRBV9 to TRBJ2-3; no firm D call. The germline gives CDR1 SGDLS, CDR2 YYNGEE. The CDR3 totals 16 residues. Trimming took 0 bases from V and 0 from J, leaving 11 bases between them. The CDR3 coding sequence is TGTGCCAGCAGCGTAGTCTACGGAGACAGCACAGATACGCAGTATTTT. Translating gives CASSVVYGDSTDTQYF.

The chain joins TRBV2 to TRBJ2-3; perhaps TRBD2 as D (6 bases). Germline assignment: CDR1 SNHLY and CDR2 FYNNEI. There are 15 residues in the CDR3. The V end lost 5 bases, the J end lost 1 base, and 13 bases lay between the germline ends. CDR3: CASSTGGVGTDTQYF. In DNA, the CDR3 is TGTGCCAGCAGTACCGGAGGGGTGGGCACAGATACGCAGTATTTT.

The rearrangement joins TRBV6-5 to TRBJ2-7, with TRBD1 matching over 8 bases. CDR1 is MNHEY, CDR2 SVGAGI, per germline. V shed 6 bases and J 3 bases; nucleotides not matched to a gene: 10. This CDR3 comprises 15 residues. Here the CDR3 DNA reads TGTGCCAGCAGCCCCCGGACAGGGAATCTCTACGAGCAGTACTTC. Protein: CASSPRTGNLYEQYF.

This clone was seen only a few times. The rearrangement joins TRBV6-5 to TRBJ2-3; D remains ambiguous. The CDR3 has 13 amino acids. From germline, CDR1 is MNHEY and CDR2 SVGAGI. Trimming cost V 6 bases and J 9 bases, with 16 bases left between them. DNA for the CDR3: TGTGCCAGCAGCCCCGGGTCTACATACACGCAGTATTTT. Protein: CASSPGSTYTQYF.

This clone was detected only a few times. V and J are TRBV29-1 and TRBJ1-4, with 7 positions matching TRBD1. This CDR3 region has 15 residues. V shed 5 bases, J shed 4 bases, and the junction held 10 bases outside the gene matches. Germline V lookup: CDR1 SQVTM, CDR2 ANQGSEA. CDR3 amino acids: CSVFDRVLGNEKLFF. The CDR3 region has the DNA TGCAGCGTTTTCGACAGGGTACTCGGTAATGAAAAACTGTTTTTT.

The chain recombines TRBV5-1 with TRBJ1-1; no reliable D call. The CDR3 totals 12 residues. In germline, CDR1 is SGHRS, CDR2 YFSETQ. Trimming cost V 4 bases and J 6 bases, with 10 bases left between them. CDR3 DNA: TGCGCCAGCAGCGACGGGAATTCTGAAGCTTTCTTT. Translation: CASSDGNSEAFF. The entire variable domain, with the rest obtained from reference TRBV5-1 and TRBJ1-1, is as follows: KAGVTQTPRYLIKTRGQQVTLSCSPISGHRSVSWYQQTPGQGLQFLFEYFSETQRNKGNFPGRFSGRQFSNSRSEMNVSTLELGDSALYLCASSDGNSEAFFGQGTRLTVV.

This clone came up a few times. The chain recombines TRBV9 with TRBJ1-2; the match to TRBD1 covers 7 bases. Looked up from germline, CDR1 is SGDLS and CDR2 is YYNGEE. Trimming at V came to 3 bases and at J to 4 bases, leaving 12 bases not matched to a gene. There are 16 residues in the CDR3. The CDR3 DNA follows: TGTGCCAGCAGCGAAATTTCCAGGGGGTTTCGCTATGGCTACACCTTC. This encodes CASSEISRGFRYGYTF. Based on the CDR3 plus reference TRBV9 and TRBJ1-2, the full variable domain is DSGVTQTPKHLITATGQRVTLRCSPRSGDLSVYWYQQSLDQGLQFLIQYYNGEERAKGNILERFSAQQFPDLHSELNLSSLELGDSALYFCASSEISRGFRYGYTFGSGTRLTVV.

This clone was detected a few times. This CDR3 is also generated by other DNA sequences in the sample. This chain joins TRBV5-6 and TRBJ2-3; tentatively, D is TRBD2 (6 bases). V lost 1 base, J lost 3 bases, and 9 bases lay in between. The V gene's germline CDR1 is SGHDT and CDR2 YYEEEE. This CDR3 is 14 amino acids long. Here the CDR3 reads CASSLMGGTDTQYF. The CDR3 nucleotides read TGTGCCAGCAGCTTGATGGGGGGTACAGATACGCAGTATTTT.

This clone appeared a few times. V usage is TRBV5-1 and J usage is TRBJ2-1; TRBD1 agrees at 7 bases. V shed 4 bases, J shed 4 bases, and the junction held 11 bases outside the gene matches. The CDR3 extends over 16 amino acids. Germline CDR1 and CDR2: SGHRS and YFSETQ. This CDR3 is CASSPNEGTAYNEQFF. The CDR3 DNA follows: TGCGCCAGCAGCCCGAATGAAGGGACAGCATACAATGAGCAGTTCTTC.

The chain links TRBV5-1 to TRBJ2-3, with 13 bases lining up with TRBD2. The CDR3 runs 17 residues. The V gene's germline CDR1 is SGHRS and CDR2 YFSETQ. The J segment lost 3 bases and the V segment lost 1 base, leaving 5 bases of the junction unmatched. CDR3 bases: TGCGCCAGCAGCTTGTTAACTAGCGGGGGGGCTACAGATACGCAGTATTTT. Translated: CASSLLTSGGATDTQYF.